The T cell receptor beta chain described here comes from a study of identical twins (dated by TCRdb to the mid-2010s). General notes on the study: To test whether fetal clonotypes persist, this study deep-sequenced TCR alpha and beta repertoires from monozygotic twins, from unrelated adults of various ages, and from cord blood. To rule out contamination, the twin experiments were replicated at different times with different library preparation protocols. Paper-wide results and their limitations: Conclusions relied on cross-sectional statistical analysis, since the same donors could not be followed over many years. Compared with coincidental sharing between unrelated individuals, out-of-frame TCR alpha sequences shared between twins had an excess of sequences with low generation probability. The excess sharing between twins in beta out-of-frame sequences was weaker because fewer shared sequences reduced the signal-to-noise ratio. In monozygotic twins, out-of-frame TCR alpha sharing was systematically underestimated by recombination models, although the models agreed with sharing between unrelated individuals. Zero-insertion analyses could be partly confounded by invariant T cells such as MAIT and iNKT, although diverse VJ usage argued against such confounding for most clonotypes. Abundant cord blood beta clonotypes had fewer insertions, young adult naive repertoires showed a similar but weaker trend, and memory repertoires showed no such trend.

Only healthy Caucasian donors were included. The twin cohort comprised three pairs of female monozygotic twins, all aged about 18 to 29 years. Positive isolation kits from Invitrogen were used to isolate the CD4+ and CD8+ T cell populations. The CDR3 contains 17 residues, cysteine and phenylalanine counted. The kept DNA is CDR3 alone, 51 bases in frame from the first base. V ends up 0 bases short and J 0 bases short, with an unmatched junction base count of 9. The germline V gene (reference sequence) sets CDR1 to DFQATT and CDR2 to SNEGSKA. A word on this clonotype: Its antigen remains undetermined. No much larger clone is present one base from it, and per-base qualities are unavailable.

The library came from 5' RACE. Sequencing used an Illumina HiSeq 2000. Template switching introduced a universal primer binding site; the final cDNA contained a unique molecular identifier, enabling accurate counting of TCR cDNA molecules. Specific primers in the conserved constant-segment region were used to synthesize first-strand cDNA for the TCR alpha and beta chains. To control for contamination, each cDNA library was double barcoded with a SMART-Mk sample barcode plus Illumina barcodes. TruSeq adapter sequences along with Illumina sample barcodes were introduced in two successive PCR steps. The TCR alpha and beta cDNA libraries were sequenced on the Illumina HiSeq platform using custom primers. Regarding the original processing steps: Unique molecular identifiers were extracted from raw reads with MiGEC, and CDR3 positions were determined with MiXCR. Recombination models were inferred per individual with the repgenHMM and IGoR tools using an EM algorithm. Shared clonotype analysis was performed with the tcR package in R, normalizing sharing by the product of cloneset sizes. Out-of-frame nonproductive sequences were analyzed to study raw recombination free of thymic and clonal selection effects. Clones were called with MiXCR by TCRdb after fastp trimmed the public reads at Q25, and only in-frame beta chains were retained. Every CDR3 protein is listed once, alongside the most common genes and DNA of its rows. In this record, the V and J calls reflect TCRdb's handling and not the investigators' own analysis. This sample has about 520,000 distinct CDR3 sequences in its table, and 22% of those were observed once. The ten largest make up 0.91% of the sample.

These same data were also listed under a study on T cells expressing NK-cell markers. As the second publication notes: TCR beta-chain repertoires were profiled in sorted CD3+CD56+NKG2C+, CD3+CD56+NKG2C- and CD3+CD56-NKG2C+ T-cell subsets from about 8 donors. Of the eight sequenced donors, seven were found to be HCMV-seropositive and one was found to be HCMV-seronegative. In several experiments an anti-gammadeltaTCR antibody was added to restrict sorting to alphabetaTCR-expressing T cells. For six donors, the dominant CD3+CD56+NKG2C+ clonotypes were among the top 10 CD8+ clonotypes and accounted for roughly 1.0-8% of CD8+ T cells. Those dominant clonotypes were again the most abundant among CD3+CD56-NKG2C+ cells in several donors, at about 25-60.1%. It remained unclear whether the expanded NKG2C-expressing T cell clones were specific for HCMV antigens. All eight donors whose samples were sequenced were randomly selected healthy volunteers, three of them men and five women. HCMV-specific IgG was detected in serum with a commercial ELISA kit to determine HCMV serostatus. MIGEC handled demultiplexing of the reads and grouping by UMI, while MiTCR was used to assemble and quantify clonotypes. To remove erroneous sequences, TCR cDNA sequences were retained only when supported by two or more reads. The tcR package was used for downstream repertoire analysis, and clonotypes were matched between fractions using CDR3 nucleotide sequence together with V segment. VDJmatch was used to annotate antigen specificity against VDJdb, with one amino acid substitution in CDR3 allowed.

The sequence came from a woman between 18 and 30 years old in good health. Specimen: CD4+ T cells sorted from blood. Recombination connected TRBV20-1 to TRBJ2-5; TRBD2 matches 8 bases in the middle. In nucleotides, the sequence is TGCAGTGCTAGAGATTGGAAGCGGGGGCCCTACCAAGAGACCCAGTACTTC. This translates into CSARDWKRGPYQETQYF.